This T cell receptor beta chain derives from a study of T cell responses to AZD1222 COVID-19 vaccine. This table comes from immunoSEQ multiplex PCR, and its TCRdb copy is limited to in-frame clones, with some not included. In the table there are 150,000 to 180,000 clones, 88% of which are singletons. The germline gives CDR1 LGHDT, CDR2 YNNKEL (reference sequence). This CDR3 is 15 amino acids long. V gave up 1 base and J gave up 7 bases; unmatched junction bases: 2. Turning to this clone: The antigen remains unidentified.

Study conclusions and caveats: The donors showed a predominance of white British ancestry and of females, with possible underestimation of clonal diversity. CD4 TCRs covered the whole spike, strongest at regions 160-218 and 743-854. Baseline testing showed seropositivity in only six AZD1222 recipients. Increases in Spike-specific TCR breadth and depth were seen after two AZD1222 doses.

V gene TRBV3-1 (or the pseudogene TRBV3-2) combines with J gene TRBJ2-2; 11 nucleotides match TRBD2. The receptor was derived from an adult in good health. The sequences come from peripheral blood, collected on day 0 of AZD1222 vaccination. The CDR3 coding sequence is TGTGCCAGCAGCCAAGGGACTAGCGGGCTCGGGGAGCTGTTTTTT. As protein: CASSQGTSGLGELFF.